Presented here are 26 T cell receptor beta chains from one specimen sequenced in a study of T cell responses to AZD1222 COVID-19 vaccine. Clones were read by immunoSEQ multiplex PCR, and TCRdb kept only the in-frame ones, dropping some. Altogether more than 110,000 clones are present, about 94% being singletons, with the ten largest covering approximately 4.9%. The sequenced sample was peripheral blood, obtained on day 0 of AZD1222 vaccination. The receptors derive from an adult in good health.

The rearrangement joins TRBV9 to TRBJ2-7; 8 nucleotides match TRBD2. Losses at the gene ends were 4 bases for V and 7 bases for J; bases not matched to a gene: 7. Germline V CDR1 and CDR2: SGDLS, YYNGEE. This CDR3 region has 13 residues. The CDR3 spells CASSTGLAREQYF. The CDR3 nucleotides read TGTGCCAGCAGCACAGGACTAGCCCGTGAGCAGTACTTC.

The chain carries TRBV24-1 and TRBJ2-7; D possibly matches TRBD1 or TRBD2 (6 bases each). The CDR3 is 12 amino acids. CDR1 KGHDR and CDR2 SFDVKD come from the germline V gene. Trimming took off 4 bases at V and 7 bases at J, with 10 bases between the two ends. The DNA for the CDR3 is TGTGCCACCAGTGACACGGGGGCAGAGCAGTACTTC. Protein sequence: CATSDTGAEQYF.

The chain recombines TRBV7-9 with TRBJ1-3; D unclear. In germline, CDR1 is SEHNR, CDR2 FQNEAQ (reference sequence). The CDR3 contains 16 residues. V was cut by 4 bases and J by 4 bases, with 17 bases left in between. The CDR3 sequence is CASSSERAVFGNTIYF. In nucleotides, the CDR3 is TGTGCCAGCAGCTCCGAGAGGGCAGTATTCGGAAACACCATATATTTT.

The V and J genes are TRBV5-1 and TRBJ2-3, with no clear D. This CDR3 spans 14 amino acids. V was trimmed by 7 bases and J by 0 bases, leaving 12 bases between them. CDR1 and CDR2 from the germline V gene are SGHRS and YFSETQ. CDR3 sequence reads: CASRRTDSTDTQYF. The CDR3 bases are TGCGCCAGCCGGCGGACGGATAGCACAGATACGCAGTATTTT.

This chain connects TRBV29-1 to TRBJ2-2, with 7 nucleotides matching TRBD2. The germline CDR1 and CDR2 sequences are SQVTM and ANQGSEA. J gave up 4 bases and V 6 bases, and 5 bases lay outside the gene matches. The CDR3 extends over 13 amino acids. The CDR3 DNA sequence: TGCAGCGTAGAGCGGGGCTCCACCGGGGAGCTGTTTTTT. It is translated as CSVERGSTGELFF.

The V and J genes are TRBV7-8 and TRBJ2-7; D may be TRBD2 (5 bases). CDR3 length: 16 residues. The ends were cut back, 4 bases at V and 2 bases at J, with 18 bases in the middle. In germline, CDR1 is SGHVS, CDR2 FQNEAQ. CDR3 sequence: CASSSVGGSLPYEQYF. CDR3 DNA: TGTGCCAGCAGCTCCGTTGGAGGCAGCTTACCCTACGAGCAGTACTTC. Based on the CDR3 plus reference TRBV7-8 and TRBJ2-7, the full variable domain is GAGVSQSPRYKVAKRGQDVALRCDPISGHVSLFWYQQALGQGPEFLTYFQNEAQLDKSGLPSDRFFAERPEGSVSTLKIQRTQQEDSAVYLCASSSVGGSLPYEQYFGPGTRLTVT.

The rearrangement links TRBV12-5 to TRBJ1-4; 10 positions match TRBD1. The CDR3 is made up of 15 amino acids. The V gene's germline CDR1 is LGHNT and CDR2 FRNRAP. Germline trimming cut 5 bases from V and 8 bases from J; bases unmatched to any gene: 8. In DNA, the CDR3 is TGTGCTAGTGGTCGAGGGACAGGGGAGGGGGAAAAACTGTTTTTT. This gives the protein CASGRGTGEGEKLFF.

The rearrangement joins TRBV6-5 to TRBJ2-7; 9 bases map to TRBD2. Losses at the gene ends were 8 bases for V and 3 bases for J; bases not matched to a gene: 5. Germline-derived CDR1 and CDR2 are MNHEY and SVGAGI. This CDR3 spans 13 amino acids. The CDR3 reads CASQREVDYEQYF. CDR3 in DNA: TGTGCCAGCCAGCGGGAGGTAGACTACGAGCAGTACTTC.

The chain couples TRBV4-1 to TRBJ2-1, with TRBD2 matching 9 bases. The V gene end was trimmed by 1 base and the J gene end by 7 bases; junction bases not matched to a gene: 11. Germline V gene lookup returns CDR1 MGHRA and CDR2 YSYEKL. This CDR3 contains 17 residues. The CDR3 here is CASSQVRAGGERNEQFF. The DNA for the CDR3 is TGCGCCAGCAGCCAAGTTAGAGCGGGAGGTGAAAGAAATGAGCAGTTCTTC.

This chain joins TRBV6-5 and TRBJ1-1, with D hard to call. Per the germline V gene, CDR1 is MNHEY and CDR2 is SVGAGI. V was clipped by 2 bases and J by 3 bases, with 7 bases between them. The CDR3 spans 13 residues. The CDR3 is CASSYRMHTEAFF. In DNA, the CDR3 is TGTGCCAGCAGTTACAGGATGCACACTGAAGCTTTCTTT.

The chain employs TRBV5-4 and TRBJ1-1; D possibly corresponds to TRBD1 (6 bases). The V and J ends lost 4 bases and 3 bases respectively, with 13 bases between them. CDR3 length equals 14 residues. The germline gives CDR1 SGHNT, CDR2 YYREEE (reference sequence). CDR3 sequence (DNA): TGTGCCAGCAGCGGCAGGGGAGGGGACACTGAAGCTTTCTTT. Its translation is CASSGRGGDTEAFF. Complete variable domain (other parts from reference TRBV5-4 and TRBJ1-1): ETGVTQSPTHLIKTRGQQVTLRCSSQSGHNTVSWYQQALGQGPQFIFQYYREEENGRGNFPPRFSGLQFPNYSSELNVNALELDDSALYLCASSGRGGDTEAFFGQGTRLTVV.

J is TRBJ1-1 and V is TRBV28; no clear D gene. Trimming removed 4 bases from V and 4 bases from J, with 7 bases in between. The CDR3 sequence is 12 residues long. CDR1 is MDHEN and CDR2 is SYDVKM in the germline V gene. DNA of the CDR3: TGTGCCAGCAGTTCCCCAGGCACTGAAGCTTTCTTT. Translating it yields CASSSPGTEAFF.

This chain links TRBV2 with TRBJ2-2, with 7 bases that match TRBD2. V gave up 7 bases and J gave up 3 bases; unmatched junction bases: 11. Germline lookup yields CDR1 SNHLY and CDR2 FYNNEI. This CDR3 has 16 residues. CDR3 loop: CASTLGGRADTGELFF. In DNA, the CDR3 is TGTGCCAGCACCTTGGGGGGGAGGGCGGACACCGGGGAGCTGTTTTTT.

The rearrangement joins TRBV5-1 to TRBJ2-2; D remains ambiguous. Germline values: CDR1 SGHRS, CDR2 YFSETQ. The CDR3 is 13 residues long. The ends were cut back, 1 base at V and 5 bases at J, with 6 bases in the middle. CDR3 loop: CASSLKGTGELFF. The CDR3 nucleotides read TGCGCCAGCAGCTTGAAGGGTACCGGGGAGCTGTTTTTT.

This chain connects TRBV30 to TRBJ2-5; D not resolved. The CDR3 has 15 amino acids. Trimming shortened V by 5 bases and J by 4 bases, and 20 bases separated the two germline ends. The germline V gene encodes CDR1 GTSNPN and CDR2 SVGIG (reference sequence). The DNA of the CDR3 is TGTGCCTGGGTACCATGGGATTTCCCAGGAGAGACCCAGTACTTC. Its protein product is CAWVPWDFPGETQYF.

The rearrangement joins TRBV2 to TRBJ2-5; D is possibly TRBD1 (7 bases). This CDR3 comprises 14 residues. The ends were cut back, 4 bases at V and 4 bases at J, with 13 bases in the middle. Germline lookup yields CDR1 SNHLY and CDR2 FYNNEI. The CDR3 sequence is CASSGQGGRETQYF. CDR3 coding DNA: TGTGCCAGCAGTGGACAGGGAGGAAGAGAGACCCAGTACTTC.

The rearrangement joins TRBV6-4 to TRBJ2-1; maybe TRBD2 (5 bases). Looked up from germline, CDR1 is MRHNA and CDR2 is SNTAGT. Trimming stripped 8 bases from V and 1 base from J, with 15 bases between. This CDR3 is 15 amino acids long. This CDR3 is CASSLESGSYNEQFF. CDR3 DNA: TGTGCCAGCTCTCTCGAAAGCGGTTCCTACAATGAGCAGTTCTTC.

The chain's CDR3 is CASSEAWGILSSGNTIYF. Written as DNA, the CDR3 is TGTGCCAGCAGTGAAGCGTGGGGCATCCTTAGCTCTGGAAACACCATATATTTT. This sequence joins TRBV6-1 and TRBJ1-3; tentatively, D is TRBD1 (5 bases). The V end was cut by 0 bases, the J end by 0 bases, with 15 bases between. Germline V CDR1 and CDR2: MNHNS, SASEGT. The CDR3 runs 18 residues.

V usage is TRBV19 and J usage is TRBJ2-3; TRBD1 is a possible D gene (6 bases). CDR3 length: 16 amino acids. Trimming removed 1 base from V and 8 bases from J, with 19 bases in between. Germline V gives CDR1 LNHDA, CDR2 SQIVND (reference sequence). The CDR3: CASSIGRALKQGTQYF. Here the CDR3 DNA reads TGTGCCAGTAGTATAGGCAGGGCCCTAAAACAGGGTACGCAGTATTTT.

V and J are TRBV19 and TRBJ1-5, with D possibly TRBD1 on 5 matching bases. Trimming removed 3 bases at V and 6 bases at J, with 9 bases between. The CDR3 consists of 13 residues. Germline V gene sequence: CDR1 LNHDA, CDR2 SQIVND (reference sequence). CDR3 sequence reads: CASSMGTGQPQHF. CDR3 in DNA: TGTGCCAGTAGTATGGGGACGGGTCAGCCCCAGCATTTT.

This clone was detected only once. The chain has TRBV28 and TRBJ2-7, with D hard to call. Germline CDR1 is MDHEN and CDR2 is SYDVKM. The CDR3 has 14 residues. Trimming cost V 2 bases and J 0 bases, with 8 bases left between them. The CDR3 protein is CASSLVGGSYEQYF. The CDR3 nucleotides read TGTGCCAGCAGTTTAGTGGGCGGCTCCTACGAGCAGTACTTC.

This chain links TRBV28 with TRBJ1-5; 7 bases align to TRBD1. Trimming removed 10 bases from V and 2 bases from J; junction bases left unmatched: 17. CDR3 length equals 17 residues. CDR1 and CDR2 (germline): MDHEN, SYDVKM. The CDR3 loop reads CATSSAGGMVGNQPQHF. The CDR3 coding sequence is TGTGCCACGTCCTCGGCAGGGGGTATGGTGGGCAATCAGCCCCAGCATTTT.

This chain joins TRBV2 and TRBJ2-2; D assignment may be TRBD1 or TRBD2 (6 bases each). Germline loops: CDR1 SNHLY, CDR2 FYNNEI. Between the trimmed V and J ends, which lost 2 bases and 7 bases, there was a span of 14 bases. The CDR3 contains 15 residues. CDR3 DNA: TGTGCCAGCAGTGAACTCGGGGGCTCGGACGGGGAGCTGTTTTTT. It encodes CASSELGGSDGELFF.

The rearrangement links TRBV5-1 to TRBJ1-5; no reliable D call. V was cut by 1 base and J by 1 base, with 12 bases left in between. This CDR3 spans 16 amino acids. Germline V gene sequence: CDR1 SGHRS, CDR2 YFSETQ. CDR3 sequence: CASSLRPGPSNQPQHF. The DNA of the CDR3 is TGCGCCAGCAGCTTGAGACCAGGCCCGAGCAATCAGCCCCAGCATTTT.

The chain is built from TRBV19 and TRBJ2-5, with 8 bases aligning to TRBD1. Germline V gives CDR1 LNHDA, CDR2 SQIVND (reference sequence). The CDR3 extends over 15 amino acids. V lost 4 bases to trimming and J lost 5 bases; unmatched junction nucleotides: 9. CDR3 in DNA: TGTGCCAGTAGTAACGTTAATAACAGGGGGGAGACCCAGTACTTC. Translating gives CASSNVNNRGETQYF.

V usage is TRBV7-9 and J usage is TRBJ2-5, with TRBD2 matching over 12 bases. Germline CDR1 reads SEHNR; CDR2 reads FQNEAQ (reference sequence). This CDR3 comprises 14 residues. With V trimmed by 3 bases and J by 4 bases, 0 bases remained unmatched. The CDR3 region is CASSLTSGRETQYF. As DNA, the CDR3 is TGTGCCAGCAGCTTGACTAGCGGGAGAGAGACCCAGTACTTC.